The T cell receptor (beta chain) described here comes from a study of blood T cell repertoires in COVID-19. Overall study context: Spain, Italy and the United States supplied samples that represented acute and convalescent COVID-19. T cells, B-cell-depleted T cells, or PBMCs supplied cDNA or gDNA.

This clone has only a few counts. The germline V gene encodes CDR1 LGHNA and CDR2 YSLEER. V was cut by 5 bases and J by 6 bases, with 11 bases left in between. CDR3 length equals 13 residues. In the original workflow: Counts of nucleated cells, estimated from reference gene primer amplification, were obtained. The repertoire was sequenced with immunoSEQ multiplex PCR; TCRdb's copy has only in-frame clones and lacks some. V and J calls and clone size are those listed in that table; D and trimming were worked out from the DNA. The sample lists 70,000 or so clones; almost 80% were seen once. The chain has TRBV4-3 and TRBJ2-1, with a tentative D call TRBD2 (7 bases). This TCR derives from a man aged 60 to 69 with acute or convalescent COVID-19. Sequencing input: peripheral blood. The CDR3 reads CASSGGAFNEQFF. The DNA for the CDR3 is TGCGCCAGCAGCGGGGGGGCTTTCAATGAGCAGTTCTTC.